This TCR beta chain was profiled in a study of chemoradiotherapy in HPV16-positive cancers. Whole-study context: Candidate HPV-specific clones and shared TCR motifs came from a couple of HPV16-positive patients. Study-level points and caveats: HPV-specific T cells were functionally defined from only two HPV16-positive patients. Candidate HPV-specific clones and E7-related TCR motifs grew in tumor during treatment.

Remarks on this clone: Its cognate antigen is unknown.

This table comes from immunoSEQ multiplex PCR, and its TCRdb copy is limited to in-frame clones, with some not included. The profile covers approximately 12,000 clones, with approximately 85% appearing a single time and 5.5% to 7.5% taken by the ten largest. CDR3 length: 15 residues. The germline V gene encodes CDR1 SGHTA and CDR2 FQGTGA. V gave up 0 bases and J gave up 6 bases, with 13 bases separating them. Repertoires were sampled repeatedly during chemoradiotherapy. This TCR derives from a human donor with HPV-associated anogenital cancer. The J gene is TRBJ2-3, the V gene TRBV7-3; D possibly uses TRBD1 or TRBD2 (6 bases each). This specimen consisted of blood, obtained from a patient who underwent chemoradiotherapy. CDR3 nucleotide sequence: TGTGCCAGCAGCTTAACTGGGGGGCCAGGGGATACGCAGTATTTT. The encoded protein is CASSLTGGPGDTQYF. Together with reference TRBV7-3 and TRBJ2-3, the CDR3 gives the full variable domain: GAGVSQTPSNKVTEKGKYVELRCDPISGHTALYWYRQSLGQGPEFLIYFQGTGAADDSGLPNDRFFAVRPEGSVSTLKIQRTERGDSAVYLCASSLTGGPGDTQYFGPGTRLTVL.